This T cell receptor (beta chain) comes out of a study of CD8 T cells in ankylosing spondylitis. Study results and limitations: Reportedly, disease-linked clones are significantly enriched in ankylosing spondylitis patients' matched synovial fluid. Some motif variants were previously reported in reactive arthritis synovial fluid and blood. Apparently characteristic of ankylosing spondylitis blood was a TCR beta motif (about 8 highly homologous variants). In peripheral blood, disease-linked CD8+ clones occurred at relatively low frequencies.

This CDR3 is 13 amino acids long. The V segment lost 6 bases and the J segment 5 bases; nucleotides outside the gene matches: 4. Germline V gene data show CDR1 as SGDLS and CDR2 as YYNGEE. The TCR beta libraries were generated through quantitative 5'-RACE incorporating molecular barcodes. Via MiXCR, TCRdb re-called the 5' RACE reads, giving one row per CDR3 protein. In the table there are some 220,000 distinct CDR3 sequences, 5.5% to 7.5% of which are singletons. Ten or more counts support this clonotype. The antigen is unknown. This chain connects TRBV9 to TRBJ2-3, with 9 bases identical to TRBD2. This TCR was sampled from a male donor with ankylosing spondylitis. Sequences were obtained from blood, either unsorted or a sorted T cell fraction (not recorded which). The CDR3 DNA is TGTGCCAGCATGGCGGGGGGGGAAGATACGCAGTATTTT. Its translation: CASMAGGEDTQYF.